The clone carrying this T cell receptor beta chain turned up a few times. No antigen is known for it. V shed 5 bases and J shed 3 bases, with 8 bases lying between them. CDR3 length: 12 residues. In germline, CDR1 is PRHDT, CDR2 FYEKMQ (reference sequence). Every isolated RNA sample was fully reverse transcribed, so sequencing captured expressed TCRB transcripts. Produced via immunoSEQ multiplex PCR; TCRdb's table is partial and in-frame only. Here the sample spans around 710,000 clones, around 12% being singletons. The entry originates in a study of beta chain features in type 1 diabetes. Study information: The patients were much like the healthy donors in age, gender and cell yields. Regarding the study as a whole: A moderate, significant TCRB CDR3 shortening appeared in type 1 diabetes across four CD4+ subsets.

The material sequenced was naive CD4+ T cells from blood. The clonotype was recovered from a young man with type 1 diabetes. The chain couples TRBV13 to TRBJ2-7; possible D gene TRBD1, 6 bases. DNA of the CDR3: TGTGCCAGCAGCATACAGGGCTACGAGCAGTACTTC. Encoded protein: CASSIQGYEQYF.